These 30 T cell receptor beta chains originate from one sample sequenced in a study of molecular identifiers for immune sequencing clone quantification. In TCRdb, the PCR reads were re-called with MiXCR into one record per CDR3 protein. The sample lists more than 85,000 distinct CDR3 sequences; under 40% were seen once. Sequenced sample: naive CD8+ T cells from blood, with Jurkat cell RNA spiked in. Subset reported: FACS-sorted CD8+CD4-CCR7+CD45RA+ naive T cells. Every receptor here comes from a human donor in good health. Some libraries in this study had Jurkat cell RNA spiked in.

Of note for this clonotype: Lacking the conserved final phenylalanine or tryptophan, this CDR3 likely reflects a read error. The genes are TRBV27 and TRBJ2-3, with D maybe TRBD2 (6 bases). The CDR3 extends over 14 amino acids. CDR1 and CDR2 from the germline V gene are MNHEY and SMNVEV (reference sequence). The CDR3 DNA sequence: TGCAACAGAGAGGAGGGCGGAGACACAGATACGCAGTATATT. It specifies CNREEGGDTDTQYI.

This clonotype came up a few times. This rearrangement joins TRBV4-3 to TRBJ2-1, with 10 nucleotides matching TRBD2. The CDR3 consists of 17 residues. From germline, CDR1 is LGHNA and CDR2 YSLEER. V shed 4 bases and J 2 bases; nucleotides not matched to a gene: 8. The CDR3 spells CASSLLAGEGPYNEQFF. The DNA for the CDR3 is TGCGCCAGCAGCCTGCTAGCGGGAGAAGGGCCCTACAATGAGCAGTTCTTC.

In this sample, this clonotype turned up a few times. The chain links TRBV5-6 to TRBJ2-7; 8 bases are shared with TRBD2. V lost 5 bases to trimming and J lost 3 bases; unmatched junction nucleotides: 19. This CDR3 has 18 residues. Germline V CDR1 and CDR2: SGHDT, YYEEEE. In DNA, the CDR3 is TGTGCCAGCAGTTCACCCGACCGTTTCGCGGGAGGCCGCTACGAGCAGTACTTC. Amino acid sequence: CASSSPDRFAGGRYEQYF.

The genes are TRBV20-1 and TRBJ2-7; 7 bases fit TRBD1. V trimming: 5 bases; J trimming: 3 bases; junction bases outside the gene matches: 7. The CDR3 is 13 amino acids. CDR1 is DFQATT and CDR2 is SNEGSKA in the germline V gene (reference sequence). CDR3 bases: TGCAGTGCTGACTCCGGGACAGACTACGAGCAGTACTTC. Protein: CSADSGTDYEQYF.

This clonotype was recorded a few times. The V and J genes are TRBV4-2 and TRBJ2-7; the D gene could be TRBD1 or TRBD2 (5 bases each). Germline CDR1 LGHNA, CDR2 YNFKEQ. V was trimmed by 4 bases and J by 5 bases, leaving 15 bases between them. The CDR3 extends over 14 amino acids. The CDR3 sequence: CASSPEGREDEQYF. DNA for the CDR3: TGTGCCAGCAGCCCCGAGGGCAGGGAAGACGAGCAGTACTTC.

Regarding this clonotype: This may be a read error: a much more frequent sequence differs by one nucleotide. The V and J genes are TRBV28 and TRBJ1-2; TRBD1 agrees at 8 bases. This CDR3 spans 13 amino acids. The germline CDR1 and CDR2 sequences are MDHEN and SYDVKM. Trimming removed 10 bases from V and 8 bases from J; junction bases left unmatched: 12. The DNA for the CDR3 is TGTGCCACCGACCGGGACAGGACGACCGGCTACACCTTC. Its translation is CATDRDRTTGYTF.

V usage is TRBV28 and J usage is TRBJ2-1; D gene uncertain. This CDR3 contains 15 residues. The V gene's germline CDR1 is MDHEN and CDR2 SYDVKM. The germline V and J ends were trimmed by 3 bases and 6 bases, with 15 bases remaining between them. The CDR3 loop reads CASSFSPETRNEQFF. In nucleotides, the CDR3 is TGTGCCAGCAGTTTCAGTCCTGAGACCCGCAATGAGCAGTTCTTC.

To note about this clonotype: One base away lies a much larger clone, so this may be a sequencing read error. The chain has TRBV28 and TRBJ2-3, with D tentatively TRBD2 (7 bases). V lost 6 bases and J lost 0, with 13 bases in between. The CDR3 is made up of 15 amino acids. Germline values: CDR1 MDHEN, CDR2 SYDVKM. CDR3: CASRVGGASTDTQYF. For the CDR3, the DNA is TGTGCCAGCAGGGTAGGGGGGGCTAGCACAGATACGCAGTATTTT.

The CDR3 DNA sequence: TGCGCCAGCAGCTTGGAGACAGGGAAATTAGATACGCAGTATTTT. Its translation: CASSLETGKLDTQYF. The V call is TRBV5-1, the J call TRBJ2-3; 7 bases fit TRBD1. The V gene end was trimmed by 0 bases and the J gene end by 5 bases; junction bases not matched to a gene: 6. This CDR3 has 15 amino acids. Per the germline V gene, CDR1 is SGHRS and CDR2 is YFSETQ.

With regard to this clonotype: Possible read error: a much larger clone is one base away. CDR3 in amino acids: CASSYTWNTEAFF. The CDR3 DNA reads TGTGCCAGCAGTTACACATGGAACACTGAAGCTTTCTTT. The J gene is TRBJ1-1, the V gene TRBV6-5; unclear D gene. V lost 2 bases and J lost 1, with 5 bases in between. Germline V gene lookup returns CDR1 MNHEY and CDR2 SVGAGI. The CDR3 covers 13 residues.

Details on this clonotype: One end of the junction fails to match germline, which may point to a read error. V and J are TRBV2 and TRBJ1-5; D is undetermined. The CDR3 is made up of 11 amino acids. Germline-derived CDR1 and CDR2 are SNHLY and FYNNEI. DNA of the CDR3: TGTGCCAGCAGGCGTGATCAGCCCCAGCAATTT. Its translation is CASRRDQPQQF.

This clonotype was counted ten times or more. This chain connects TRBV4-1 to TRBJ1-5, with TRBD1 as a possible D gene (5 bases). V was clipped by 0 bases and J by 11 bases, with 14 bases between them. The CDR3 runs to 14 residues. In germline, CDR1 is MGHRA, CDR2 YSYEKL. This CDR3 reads CASSQDISGFAQHF. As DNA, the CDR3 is TGCGCCAGCAGCCAAGATATTTCAGGGTTCGCCCAGCATTTT.

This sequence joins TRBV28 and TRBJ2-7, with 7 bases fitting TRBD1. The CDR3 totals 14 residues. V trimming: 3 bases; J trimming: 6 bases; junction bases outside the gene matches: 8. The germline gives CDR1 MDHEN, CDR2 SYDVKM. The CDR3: CASSLGRGIFEQYF. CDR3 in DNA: TGTGCCAGCAGTTTGGGCAGGGGGATCTTCGAGCAGTACTTC.

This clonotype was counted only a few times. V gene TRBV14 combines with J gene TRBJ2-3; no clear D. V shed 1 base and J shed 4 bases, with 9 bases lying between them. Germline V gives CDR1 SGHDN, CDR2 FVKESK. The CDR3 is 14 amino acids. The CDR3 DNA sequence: TGTGCCAGCAGCCAAGTTTTCTTTTCAGATACGCAGTATTTT. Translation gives CASSQVFFSDTQYF.

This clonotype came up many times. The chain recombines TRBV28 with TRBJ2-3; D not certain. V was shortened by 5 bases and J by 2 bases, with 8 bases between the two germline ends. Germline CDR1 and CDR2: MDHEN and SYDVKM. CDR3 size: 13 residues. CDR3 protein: CASSPRYTDTQYF. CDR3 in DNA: TGTGCCAGCAGTCCGCGATACACAGATACGCAGTATTTT.

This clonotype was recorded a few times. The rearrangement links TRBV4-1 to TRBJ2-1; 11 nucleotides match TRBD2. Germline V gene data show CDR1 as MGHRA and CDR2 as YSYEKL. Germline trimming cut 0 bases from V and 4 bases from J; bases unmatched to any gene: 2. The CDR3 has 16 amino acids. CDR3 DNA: TGCGCCAGCAGCCAAGAAAGACTAGCGGGATACAATGAGCAGTTCTTC. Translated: CASSQERLAGYNEQFF.

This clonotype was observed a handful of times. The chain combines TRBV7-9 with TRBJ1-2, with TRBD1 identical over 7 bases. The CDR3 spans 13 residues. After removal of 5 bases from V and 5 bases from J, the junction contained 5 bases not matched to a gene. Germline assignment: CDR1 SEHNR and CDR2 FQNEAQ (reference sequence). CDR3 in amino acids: CASSPTGKYGYTF. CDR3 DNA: TGTGCCAGCAGCCCGACAGGGAAGTATGGCTACACCTTC.

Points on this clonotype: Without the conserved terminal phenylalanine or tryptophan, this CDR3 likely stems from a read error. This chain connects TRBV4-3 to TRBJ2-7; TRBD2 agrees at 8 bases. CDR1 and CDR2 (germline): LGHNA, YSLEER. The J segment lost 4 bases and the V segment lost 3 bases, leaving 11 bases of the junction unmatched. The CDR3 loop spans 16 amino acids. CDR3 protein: CASSHSAGGRPYEQYI. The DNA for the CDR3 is TGCGCCAGCAGCCATAGTGCCGGCGGGAGGCCGTACGAGCAGTACATC.

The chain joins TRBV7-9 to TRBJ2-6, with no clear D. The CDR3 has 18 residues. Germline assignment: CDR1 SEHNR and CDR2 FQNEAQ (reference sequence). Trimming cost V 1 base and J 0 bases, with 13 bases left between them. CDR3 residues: CASSLGPRRDSGANVLTF. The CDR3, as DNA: TGTGCCAGCAGCTTAGGACCTCGCCGCGACTCTGGGGCCAACGTCCTGACTTTC.

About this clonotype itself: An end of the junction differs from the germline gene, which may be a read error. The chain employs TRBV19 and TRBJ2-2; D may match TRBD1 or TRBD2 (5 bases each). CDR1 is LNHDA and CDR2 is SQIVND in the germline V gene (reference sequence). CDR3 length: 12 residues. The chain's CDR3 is CASNLGAGEPFF. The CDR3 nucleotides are TGTGCCAGTAACCTAGGGGCCGGGGAGCCGTTTTTT.

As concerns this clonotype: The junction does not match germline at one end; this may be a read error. CDR3 bases: TGTGCCAGCAGTGCTAGGGGACCCTACAATGAGCAGATCTTC. This encodes CASSARGPYNEQIF. This rearrangement joins TRBV27 to TRBJ2-1; D possibly uses TRBD1 or TRBD2 (5 bases each). In germline, CDR1 is MNHEY, CDR2 SMNVEV (reference sequence). This CDR3 contains 14 residues.

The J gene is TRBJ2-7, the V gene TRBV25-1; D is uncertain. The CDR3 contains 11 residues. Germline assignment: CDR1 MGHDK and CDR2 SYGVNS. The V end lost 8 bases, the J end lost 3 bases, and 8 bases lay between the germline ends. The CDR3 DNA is TGTGCCAGCTATTCGGGCTACGAGCAGTACTTC. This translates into CASYSGYEQYF.

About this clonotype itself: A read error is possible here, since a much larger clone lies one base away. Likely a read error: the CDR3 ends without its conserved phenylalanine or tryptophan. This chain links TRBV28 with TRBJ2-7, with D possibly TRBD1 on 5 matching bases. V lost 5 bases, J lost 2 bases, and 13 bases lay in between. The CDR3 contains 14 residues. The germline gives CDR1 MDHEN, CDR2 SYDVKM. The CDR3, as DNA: TGTGCCAGCAGTCTAAGGACACGCCCCTACGAGCAGTACTCC. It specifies CASSLRTRPYEQYS.

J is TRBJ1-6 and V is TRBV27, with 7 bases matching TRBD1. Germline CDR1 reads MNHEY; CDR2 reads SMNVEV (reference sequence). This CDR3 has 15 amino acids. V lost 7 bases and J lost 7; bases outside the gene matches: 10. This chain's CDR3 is CASTSQGPGNSPLHF. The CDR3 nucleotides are TGTGCCAGCACCTCACAGGGGCCGGGGAATTCACCCCTCCACTTT.

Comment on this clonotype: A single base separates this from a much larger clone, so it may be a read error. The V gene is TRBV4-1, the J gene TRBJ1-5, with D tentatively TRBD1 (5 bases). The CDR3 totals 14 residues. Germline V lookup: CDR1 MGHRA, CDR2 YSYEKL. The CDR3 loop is CASSQDISGFAQRF. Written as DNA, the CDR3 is TGCGCCAGCAGCCAAGATATTTCAGGGTTCGCCCAGCGTTTT.

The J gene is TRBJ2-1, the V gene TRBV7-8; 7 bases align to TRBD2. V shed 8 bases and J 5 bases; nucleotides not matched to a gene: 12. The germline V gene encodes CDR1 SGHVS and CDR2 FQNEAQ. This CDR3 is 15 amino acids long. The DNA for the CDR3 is TGTGCCAGCGTACTAGCCGGGACTATCCACAATGAGCAGTTCTTC. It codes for CASVLAGTIHNEQFF.

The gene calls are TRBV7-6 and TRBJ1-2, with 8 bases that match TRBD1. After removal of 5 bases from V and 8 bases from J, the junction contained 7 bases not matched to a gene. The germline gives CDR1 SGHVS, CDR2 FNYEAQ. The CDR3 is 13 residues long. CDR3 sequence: CASSRKQGAGYTF. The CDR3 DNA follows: TGTGCCAGCAGCCGGAAGCAGGGGGCGGGCTACACCTTC. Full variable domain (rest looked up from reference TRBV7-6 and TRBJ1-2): GAGVSQSPRYKVTKRGQDVALRCDPISGHVSLYWYRQALGQGPEFLTYFNYEAQQDKSGLPNDRFSAERPEGSISTLTIQRTEQRDSAMYRCASSRKQGAGYTFGSGTRLTVV.

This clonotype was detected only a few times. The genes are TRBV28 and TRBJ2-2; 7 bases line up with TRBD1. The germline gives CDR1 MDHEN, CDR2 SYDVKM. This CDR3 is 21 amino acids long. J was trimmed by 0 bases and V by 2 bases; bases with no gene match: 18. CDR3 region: CASSLVGLGQRLYANTGELFF. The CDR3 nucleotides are TGTGCCAGCAGTTTAGTGGGTTTGGGACAGAGACTTTACGCGAACACCGGGGAGCTGTTTTTT. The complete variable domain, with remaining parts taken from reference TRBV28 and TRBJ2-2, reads DVKVTQSSRYLVKRTGEKVFLECVQDMDHENMFWYRQDPGLGLRLIYFSYDVKMKEKGDIPEGYSVSREKKERFSLILESASTNQTSMYLCASSLVGLGQRLYANTGELFFGEGSRLTVL.

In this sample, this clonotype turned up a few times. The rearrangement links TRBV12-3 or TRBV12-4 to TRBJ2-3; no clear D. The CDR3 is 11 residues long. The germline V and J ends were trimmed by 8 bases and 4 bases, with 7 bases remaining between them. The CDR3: CASLDADTQYF. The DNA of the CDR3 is TGTGCCAGCCTAGACGCAGATACGCAGTATTTT.

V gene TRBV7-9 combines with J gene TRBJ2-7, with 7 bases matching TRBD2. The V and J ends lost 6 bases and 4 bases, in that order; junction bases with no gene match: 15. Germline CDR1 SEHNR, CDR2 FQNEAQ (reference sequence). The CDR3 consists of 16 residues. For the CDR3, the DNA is TGTGCCAGCAGACCCTTCGTAGGCGGGAGAGGGTACGAGCAGTACTTC. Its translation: CASRPFVGGRGYEQYF. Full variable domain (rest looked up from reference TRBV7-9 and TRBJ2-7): DTGVSQNPRHKITKRGQNVTFRCDPISEHNRLYWYRQTLGQGPEFLTYFQNEAQLEKSRLLSDRFSAERPKGSFSTLEIQRTEQGDSAMYLCASRPFVGGRGYEQYFGPGTRLTVT.